These 10 T cell receptor beta chains originate from one sample sequenced in a study of T cell repertoires in cytomegalovirus infection. TCRdb re-called the reads through MiXCR, storing one row per CDR3 protein. The data show about 770,000 distinct CDR3 sequences, 25% to 35% seen once. These receptors are not linked to any known antigen. This sample comprised cultured CD8+ T cells from PBMCs, obtained from culture after CMV antigen stimulation. The receptors originated from a human donor in good health (CMV status not recorded). Some clones in this sample may be carry-over from other donors' samples.

In its sample, this clonotype was seen a few times. The V call is TRBV4-3, the J call TRBJ2-1; no reliable D call. The germline CDR1 and CDR2 sequences are LGHNA and YSLEER. Trimming took off 3 bases at V and 0 bases at J, with 15 bases between the two ends. CDR3 length: 17 residues. The CDR3 reads CASSQGHQPSSYNEQFF. The CDR3 nucleotides are TGCGCCAGCAGCCAGGGCCACCAGCCGAGCTCCTACAATGAGCAGTTCTTC.

This clonotype was counted a few times. The chain recombines TRBV6-6 with TRBJ1-5; D remains unclear. The CDR3 has 15 amino acids. Trimming took 2 bases from V and 3 from J, leaving 11 bases between them. Germline V CDR1 and CDR2: MNHNY, SVGAGI (reference sequence). CDR3 in DNA: TGTGCCAGCAGTTACCGGACGGATTACAATCAGCCCCAGCATTTT. This translates into CASSYRTDYNQPQHF.

This chain uses TRBV6-2 or TRBV6-3 with TRBJ2-7; unclear D gene. Deletions cut 5 bases from V and 6 bases from J, with 8 bases between. This CDR3 contains 11 residues. The germline gives CDR1 MNHEY, CDR2 SVGEGT. CDR3 in DNA: TGTGCCAGCAGTGGAATAAGCGAGCAGTACGTC. Protein: CASSGISEQYV.

This clonotype is labeled as medium-sized. J is TRBJ1-2 and V is TRBV29-1; 9 bases fit TRBD1. Germline assignment: CDR1 SQVTM and CDR2 ANQGSEA. V lost 4 bases, J lost 3 bases, and 6 bases stayed unmatched. The CDR3 extends over 14 amino acids. In DNA, the CDR3 is TGCAGCGTTGGAGGGGGACAGGGTGACTATGGCTACACCTTC. Its translation: CSVGGGQGDYGYTF.

This sequence joins TRBV12-3 or TRBV12-4 and TRBJ1-1, with no clear D. V was shortened by 4 bases and J by 3 bases, with 24 bases between the two germline ends. This CDR3 has 18 residues. As DNA, the CDR3 is TGTGCCAGCAGTTCTTCATCGTTGCGGACGGGAATGTACACTGAAGCTTTCTTT. Its translation: CASSSSSLRTGMYTEAFF.

The chain uses TRBV12-5 and TRBJ2-1, with D possibly being TRBD1 (6 bases). The CDR3 is 15 amino acids. Trimming took off 6 bases at V and 8 bases at J, with 20 bases between the two ends. Germline CDR1 is LGHNT and CDR2 is FRNRAP. The CDR3 loop reads CASGPRPMDSYEQFF. The CDR3 DNA is TGTGCTAGTGGCCCGCGACCGATGGACAGCTATGAGCAGTTCTTC. Based on the CDR3 plus reference TRBV12-5 and TRBJ2-1, the full variable domain is DARVTQTPRHKVTEMGQEVTMRCQPILGHNTVFWYRQTMMQGLELLAYFRNRAPLDDSGMPKDRFSAEMPDATLATLKIQPSEPRDSAVYFCASGPRPMDSYEQFFGPGTRLTVL.

In this sample, this clonotype turned up many times. The chain uses TRBV7-2 and TRBJ1-2; D is unclear. Germline assignment: CDR1 SGHTA and CDR2 FQGNSA. This CDR3 spans 13 amino acids. V dropped 5 bases and J dropped 4 bases, with 11 bases sitting between them. The CDR3 DNA reads TGTGCCAGCAGCCTCCCCACCGGCTATGGCTACACCTTC. As protein: CASSLPTGYGYTF.

The V gene is TRBV24-1, the J gene TRBJ1-2; unclear D gene. CDR3 length: 15 amino acids. Trimming removed 4 bases from V and 6 bases from J, with 17 bases in between. Germline V CDR1 and CDR2: KGHDR, SFDVKD. The CDR3 region has the DNA TGTGCCACCAGTGACTCAAAGCGGATTAGAGATGGCTACACCTTC. It translates to CATSDSKRIRDGYTF.

This clonotype has at least ten counts. This sequence joins TRBV6-2 or TRBV6-3 and TRBJ2-1, with no clear D. The CDR3 sequence is 13 residues long. The germline V gene has CDR1 MNHEY and CDR2 SVGEGT. The V end was cut by 3 bases, the J end by 9 bases, with 12 bases between. This CDR3 is CASSYFLVGEQFF. The CDR3 DNA reads as TGTGCCAGCAGTTATTTCCTCGTCGGTGAGCAGTTCTTC.

The chain recombines TRBV27 with TRBJ2-1; TRBD1 is a possible D gene (6 bases). Germline V gene data show CDR1 as MNHEY and CDR2 as SMNVEV (reference sequence). This CDR3 is 15 amino acids long. V was pared by 3 bases and J by 5 bases, with 14 bases between. In nucleotides, the CDR3 is TGTGCCAGCAGTTTTGACTCCAGGGGCCACAATGAGCAGTTCTTC. As protein: CASSFDSRGHNEQFF.